This T cell receptor beta chain was found in a study of technical replicates of blood from a few donors. Produced via immunoSEQ multiplex PCR; TCRdb's table is partial and in-frame only. The sample records tens of thousands of clones, around 94% being singletons. The CDR3 is 15 amino acids. The V gene lost 6 bases and the J gene lost 0 bases, with 15 bases spanning the gap. In germline, CDR1 is LNHDA, CDR2 SQIVND (reference sequence). The sequence came from a human donor in good health. The V call is TRBV19, the J call TRBJ2-7; the D gene is possibly TRBD1 (5 bases). The specimen sequenced was T cells isolated from PBMCs. The CDR3 region has the DNA TGTGCCAGTAGAAAAACAGGCTCAAGCTCCTACGAGCAGTACTTC. It is translated as CASRKTGSSSYEQYF.